This is a list of T cell receptor beta chains from one sample in a study of CD4+ T cells in melanoma. Clones were read by immunoSEQ multiplex PCR, and TCRdb kept only the in-frame ones, dropping some. The table includes some 11,000 clones, roughly two thirds detected once. Source material: cells from a culture (not recorded whether cultured in vitro). Receptors originate from a human donor with melanoma. The CDR3 runs from the conserved cysteine through the conserved F or W. D genes are given only for firm matches. A row's size may be missing; if present it is once, few, many or a size class.

v_call	j_call	d_call	clone_size	cdr3_aa	cdr3_nt
TRBV11-2	TRBJ1-4	NA	NA	CASTINPPGAGEKLFF	TGTGCCAGCACCATAAACCCCCCGGGGGCTGGTGAAAAACTGTTTTTT
TRBV7-6	TRBJ2-1	NA	NA	CASSFVDRVNEQFF	TGTGCCAGCAGCTTCGTGGACAGAGTCAATGAGCAGTTCTTC
TRBV19	TRBJ1-2	NA	few	CASSGRGGYTF	TGTGCCAGTAGTGGAAGGGGTGGCTACACCTTC
TRBV11-2	TRBJ2-7	NA	NA	CASSLKGRVSYEQYF	TGTGCCAGCAGCTTAAAAGGCAGGGTGTCCTACGAGCAGTACTTC
TRBV5-6	TRBJ1-1	NA	NA	CASSPSPGTREAFF	TGTGCCAGCAGCCCCAGTCCCGGGACACGTGAAGCTTTCTTT
TRBV27	TRBJ1-6	TRBD1	NA	CASSYWDRVYSPLHF	TGTGCCAGCAGTTATTGGGACAGGGTTTACTCACCCCTCCACTTT
TRBV29-1	TRBJ2-5	NA	NA	CSVLSGQETQYF	TGCAGCGTGTTGAGCGGACAAGAGACCCAGTACTTC
TRBV11-3	TRBJ2-1	NA	NA	CASSLVPYGEQFF	TGTGCCAGCAGCTTAGTTCCCTACGGTGAGCAGTTCTTC
TRBV19	TRBJ1-6	NA	once	CASSTTETYNSPLHF	TGTGCCAGTAGCACGACCGAGACCTATAATTCACCCCTCCACTTT
TRBV6-4	TRBJ1-1	NA	NA	CASSSNWNTEAFF	TGTGCCAGCAGCAGCAATTGGAACACTGAAGCTTTCTTT
TRBV2	TRBJ1-4	NA	NA	CASRNFQALNEKLFF	TGTGCCAGCAGAAATTTTCAAGCCCTAAATGAAAAACTGTTTTTT
TRBV27	TRBJ2-1	TRBD2	NA	CASSPWEGSYNEQFF	TGTGCCAGCAGTCCCTGGGAGGGGTCCTACAATGAGCAGTTCTTC
TRBV30	TRBJ2-5	TRBD2	NA	CAWTGGGETQYF	TGTGCCTGGACGGGGGGTGGAGAGACCCAGTACTTC
TRBV7-9	TRBJ2-5	NA	NA	CASSTGGSGETQYF	TGTGCCAGCAGCACCGGGGGTTCTGGGGAGACCCAGTACTTC
TRBV5-4	TRBJ2-3	TRBD2	NA	CASSRSSAGGLSDTQYF	TGTGCCAGCAGCCGATCCTCAGCGGGGGGCCTGTCGGATACGCAGTATTTT
TRBV7-8	TRBJ2-6	NA	NA	CASSMGASGANVLTF	TGTGCCAGCAGCATGGGGGCCTCTGGGGCCAACGTCCTGACTTTC
TRBV7-3	TRBJ2-3	TRBD1	NA	CASSPRQGRTDTQYF	TGTGCCAGCAGCCCCCGACAGGGCCGCACAGATACGCAGTATTTT
TRBV6-1	TRBJ2-2	NA	NA	CASILTGNTGELFF	TGTGCCAGCATCCTGACAGGGAACACCGGGGAGCTGTTTTTT
TRBV6-1	TRBJ2-7	TRBD1	NA	CAISDRATYEQYF	TGTGCCATCAGTGACAGGGCCACCTACGAGCAGTACTTC
TRBV6-6	TRBJ2-3	TRBD2	NA	CASSGERGGSTDTQYF	TGTGCCAGCAGTGGAGAGCGGGGGGGGAGCACAGATACGCAGTATTTT
TRBV11-3	TRBJ2-2	TRBD2	NA	CASSPFPPLSSGGAGELFF	TGTGCCAGCAGCCCCTTCCCCCCCCTCTCTAGCGGGGGGGCCGGGGAGCTGTTTTTT
TRBV7-9	TRBJ2-1	TRBD2	NA	CASSLESGGAVNEQFF	TGTGCCAGCAGCTTAGAAAGCGGGGGGGCCGTGAATGAGCAGTTCTTC
TRBV5-4	TRBJ2-7	NA	NA	CASRSGTELNYEQYF	TGTGCCAGCAGGTCGGGGACTGAGCTAAACTACGAGCAGTACTTC
TRBV7-9	TRBJ1-2	NA	NA	CASSLEGYGYTF	TGTGCCAGCAGCTTAGAGGGCTATGGCTACACCTTC